These T cell receptor beta chains were read from a single sample in a study of regulatory T cells in long-lasting Graves disease. TCRdb used MiXCR to reprocess the multiplex PCR reads, holding one entry per CDR3 protein. Here the sample spans around 330,000 distinct CDR3 sequences, under 20% being singletons. The input for sequencing was peripheral blood mononuclear cells (PBMCs), taken at new diagnosis, from a patient treated with antithyroid drugs. The receptors were gathered from a female donor with Graves disease. CDR3s leave out the opening cysteine and the closing phenylalanine or tryptophan. Fields, in order: J gene, V gene, CDR3 protein.

TRBJ2-5 TRBV3-1 ASSQAPGGEETQY
TRBJ1-2 TRBV4-1 ASSRPNEGAGGYT
TRBJ2-1 TRBV27 ATSDGGSGLSYNEQF
TRBJ2-7 TRBV5-1 ASRYPPGAEQY
TRBJ2-1 TRBV27 ASSLTSGYYNEQF
TRBJ1-5 TRBV27 ASSLYRTDNQPQH
TRBJ2-1 TRBV28 ASSFPVLAGAPRPLYNEQF
TRBJ2-3 TRBV20-1 SARRLAEHGTDTQY
TRBJ2-7 TRBV5-1 ASSLSGGNTRYEQY
TRBJ2-3 TRBV7-2 ASSLWGAGLGPMDTQY
TRBJ1-2 TRBV15 ATSSWTGADNYGYT
TRBJ2-3 TRBV6-1 ASSPGLADTDTQY
TRBJ2-3 TRBV29-1 SVDSTVDTQY
TRBJ2-7 TRBV12-3/TRBV12-4 ASSFEGPLPVRGIGYEQY
TRBJ1-2 TRBV28 ASREGQTYGYT
TRBJ2-2 TRBV3-1 ASSDGDSRSGELF
TRBJ2-4 TRBV24-1 ATNGSRVKNIRY
TRBJ2-1 TRBV7-9 ASTKPGTNSYNEQF
TRBJ1-1 TRBV5-5 ASSLYPQGSTEAF
TRBJ1-1 TRBV3-1 ASSLQAADTEAF
TRBJ1-2 TRBV25-1 ASSEGRYGSYGYT
TRBJ2-3 TRBV7-6 ASTVRASGGGRDTQY
TRBJ1-5 TRBV6-1 ASSNGQPQH
TRBJ2-7 TRBV6-1 ASSTSGRLLYEQY
TRBJ2-1 TRBV29-1 STPGLAICNEQF
TRBJ2-2 TRBV19 ASGLANTGELF
TRBJ2-7 TRBV18 ASSPRTGLDEQY
TRBJ2-4 TRBV5-1 ASSLTHHPGFGKNIQY
TRBJ2-5 TRBV3-1 ASSQDRGTSQETQY
TRBJ2-7 TRBV5-1 ASSVPGLAGVFSYEQY
TRBJ1-2 TRBV2 ASIEDRGPDYGYT
TRBJ1-2 TRBV6-1 ASRPGQSLYGYT
TRBJ2-1 TRBV28 ASSPGGTYNEQF
TRBJ2-1 TRBV10-2 ASSQGQRDEQF
TRBJ2-5 TRBV5-1 ASSLAAEGTQY
TRBJ2-6 TRBV7-9 ASSLVPEAESSGANVLT
TRBJ1-4 TRBV5-1 ASSRGGTANEKLF
TRBJ2-1 TRBV27 ASTDGVNTMNNEQF
TRBJ2-7 TRBV24-1 ATSDPGQGAQY
TRBJ2-1 TRBV27 ASSFSRTESSYNEQF
TRBJ2-5 TRBV15 ATSRDIGGEETQY
TRBJ2-1 TRBV14 ASSPMLAGEGLEQL